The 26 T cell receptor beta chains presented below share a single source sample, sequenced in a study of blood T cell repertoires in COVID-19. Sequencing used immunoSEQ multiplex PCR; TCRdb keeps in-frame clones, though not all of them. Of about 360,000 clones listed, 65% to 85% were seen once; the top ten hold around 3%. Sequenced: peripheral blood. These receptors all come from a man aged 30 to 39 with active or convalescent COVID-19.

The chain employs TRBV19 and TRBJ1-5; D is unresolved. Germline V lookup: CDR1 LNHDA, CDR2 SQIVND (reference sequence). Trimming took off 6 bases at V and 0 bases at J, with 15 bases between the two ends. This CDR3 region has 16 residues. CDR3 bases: TGTGCCAGTAGACCTTTAACAGTCCTTAGCAATCAGCCCCAGCATTTT. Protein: CASRPLTVLSNQPQHF.

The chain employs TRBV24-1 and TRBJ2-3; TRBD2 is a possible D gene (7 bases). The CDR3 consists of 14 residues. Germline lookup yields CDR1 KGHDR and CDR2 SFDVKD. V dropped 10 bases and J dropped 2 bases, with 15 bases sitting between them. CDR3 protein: CATSAGAYTDTQYF. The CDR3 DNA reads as TGTGCCACATCCGCGGGGGCCTACACAGATACGCAGTATTTT.

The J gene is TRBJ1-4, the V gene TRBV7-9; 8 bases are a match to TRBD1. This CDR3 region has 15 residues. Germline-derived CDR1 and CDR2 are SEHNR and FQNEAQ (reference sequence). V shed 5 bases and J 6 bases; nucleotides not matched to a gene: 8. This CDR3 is CASSPDRVLDEKLFF. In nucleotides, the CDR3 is TGTGCCAGCAGCCCGGACAGGGTGTTGGATGAAAAACTGTTTTTT.

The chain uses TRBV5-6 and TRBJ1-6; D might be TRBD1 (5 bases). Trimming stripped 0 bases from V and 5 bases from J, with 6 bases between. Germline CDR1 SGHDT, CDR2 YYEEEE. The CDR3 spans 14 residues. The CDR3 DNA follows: TGTGCCAGCAGCTTGGGACAGCATAATTCACCCCTCCACTTT. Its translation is CASSLGQHNSPLHF.

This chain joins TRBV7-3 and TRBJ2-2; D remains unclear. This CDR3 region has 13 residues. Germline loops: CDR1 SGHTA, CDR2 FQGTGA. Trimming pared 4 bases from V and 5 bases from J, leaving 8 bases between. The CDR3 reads CASSSRSTGELFF. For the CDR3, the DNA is TGTGCCAGCAGCTCGCGGAGTACCGGGGAGCTGTTTTTT.

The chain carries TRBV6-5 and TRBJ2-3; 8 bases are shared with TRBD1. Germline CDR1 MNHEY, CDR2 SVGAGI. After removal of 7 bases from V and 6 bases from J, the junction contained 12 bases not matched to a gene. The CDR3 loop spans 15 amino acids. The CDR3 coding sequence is TGTGCCAGCATCGAACCACAGGGGGGTCAGGATACGCAGTATTTT. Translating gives CASIEPQGGQDTQYF.

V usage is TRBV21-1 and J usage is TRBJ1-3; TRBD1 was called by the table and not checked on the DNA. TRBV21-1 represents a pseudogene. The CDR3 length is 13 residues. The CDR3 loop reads CARRGSSGNTIYF. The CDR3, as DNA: TGTGCCAGGAGGGGGAGCTCTGGAAACACCATATATTTT.

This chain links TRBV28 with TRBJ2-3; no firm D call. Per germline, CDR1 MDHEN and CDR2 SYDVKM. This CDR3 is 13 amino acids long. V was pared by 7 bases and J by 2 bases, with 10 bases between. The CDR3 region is CASTSGNTDTQYF. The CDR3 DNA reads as TGTGCCAGCACCTCGGGTAACACAGATACGCAGTATTTT.

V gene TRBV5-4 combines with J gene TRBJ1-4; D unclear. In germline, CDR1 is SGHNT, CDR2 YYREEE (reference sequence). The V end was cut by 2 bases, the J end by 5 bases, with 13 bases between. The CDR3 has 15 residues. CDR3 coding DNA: TGTGCCAGCAGCTTAGGCAGAGAGGCAAATGAAAAACTGTTTTTT. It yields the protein CASSLGREANEKLFF.

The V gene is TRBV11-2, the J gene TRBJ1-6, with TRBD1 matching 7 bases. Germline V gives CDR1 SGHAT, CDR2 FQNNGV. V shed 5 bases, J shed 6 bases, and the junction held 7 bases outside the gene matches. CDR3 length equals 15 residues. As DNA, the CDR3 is TGTGCCAGCAGCCTTCGACAGGGAGGTAATTCACCCCTCCACTTT. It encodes CASSLRQGGNSPLHF.

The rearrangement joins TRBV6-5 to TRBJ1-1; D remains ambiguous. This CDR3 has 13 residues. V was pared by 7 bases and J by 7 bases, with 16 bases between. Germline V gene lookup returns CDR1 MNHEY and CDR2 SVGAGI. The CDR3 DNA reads TGTGCCAGCACTATAGAGGGCAGGAGTGAAGCTTTCTTT. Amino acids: CASTIEGRSEAFF.

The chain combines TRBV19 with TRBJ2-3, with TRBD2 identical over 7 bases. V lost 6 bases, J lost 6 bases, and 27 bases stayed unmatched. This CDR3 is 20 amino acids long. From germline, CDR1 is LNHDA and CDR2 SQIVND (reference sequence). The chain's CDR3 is CASSSSVLRTGGGTGDTQYF. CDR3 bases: TGTGCCAGTAGCTCCTCCGTCCTTCGGACGGGGGGAGGAACGGGGGATACGCAGTATTTT.

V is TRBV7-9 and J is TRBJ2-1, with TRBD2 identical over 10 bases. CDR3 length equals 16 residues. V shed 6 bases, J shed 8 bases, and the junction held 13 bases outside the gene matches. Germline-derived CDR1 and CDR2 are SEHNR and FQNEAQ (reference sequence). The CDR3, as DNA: TGTGCCAGCAGGGTGGAGCCTAGCGGGAGAGGAGATGAGCAGTTCTTC. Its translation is CASRVEPSGRGDEQFF.

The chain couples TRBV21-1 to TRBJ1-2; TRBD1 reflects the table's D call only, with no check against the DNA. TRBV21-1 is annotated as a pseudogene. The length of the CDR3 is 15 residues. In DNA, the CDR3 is TGTGCCAGCACCGGCCTCTGTACAGGGGGCGATGGCTACACCTTC. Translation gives CASTGLCTGGDGYTF.

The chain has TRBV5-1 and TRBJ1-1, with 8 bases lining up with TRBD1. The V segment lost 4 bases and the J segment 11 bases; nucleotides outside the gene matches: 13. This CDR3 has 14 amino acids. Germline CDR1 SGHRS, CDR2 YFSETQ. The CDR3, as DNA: TGCGCCAGCAGCCCCGGGACAGGTCTATATGGGGCTTTCTTT. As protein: CASSPGTGLYGAFF.

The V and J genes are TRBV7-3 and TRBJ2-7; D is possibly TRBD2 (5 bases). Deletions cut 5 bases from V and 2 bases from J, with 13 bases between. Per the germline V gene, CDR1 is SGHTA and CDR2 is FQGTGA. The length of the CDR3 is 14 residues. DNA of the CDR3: TGTGCCAGCAGCCCTTCAGACGGGGCCTACGAGCAGTACTTC. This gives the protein CASSPSDGAYEQYF.

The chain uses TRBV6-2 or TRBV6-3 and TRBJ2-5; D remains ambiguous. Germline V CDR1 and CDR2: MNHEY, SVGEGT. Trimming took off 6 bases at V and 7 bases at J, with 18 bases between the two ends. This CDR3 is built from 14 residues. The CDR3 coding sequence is TGTGCCAGCAGACCTGGCGGAACCTCTTCGACCCAGTACTTC. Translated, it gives CASRPGGTSSTQYF.

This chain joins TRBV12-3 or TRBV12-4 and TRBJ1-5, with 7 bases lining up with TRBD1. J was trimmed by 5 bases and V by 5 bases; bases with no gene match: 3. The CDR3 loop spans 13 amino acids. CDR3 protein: CASSPGTDQPQHF. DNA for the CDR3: TGTGCCAGCAGTCCCGGGACAGATCAGCCCCAGCATTTT.

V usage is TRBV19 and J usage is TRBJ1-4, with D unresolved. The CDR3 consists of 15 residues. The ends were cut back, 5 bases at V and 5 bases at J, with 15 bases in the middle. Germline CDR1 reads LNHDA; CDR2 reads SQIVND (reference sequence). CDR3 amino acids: CASSRRPRWNEKLFF. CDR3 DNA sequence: TGTGCCAGTAGTCGTCGACCGAGGTGGAATGAAAAACTGTTTTTT.

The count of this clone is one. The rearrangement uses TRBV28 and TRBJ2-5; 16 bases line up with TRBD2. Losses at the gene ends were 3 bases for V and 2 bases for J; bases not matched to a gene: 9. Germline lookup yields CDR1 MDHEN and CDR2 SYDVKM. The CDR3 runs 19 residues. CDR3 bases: TGTGCCAGCAGTTTTAGGGGGACTAGCGGGAGGGGAGAACAAGAGACCCAGTACTTC. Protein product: CASSFRGTSGRGEQETQYF.

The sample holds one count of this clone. The CDR3 is CATLKYRGKDTEAFF. The CDR3 DNA reads as TGTGCCACTCTTAAATACAGGGGCAAGGACACTGAAGCTTTCTTT. The genes are TRBV19 and TRBJ1-1, with 7 bases matching TRBD1. After removal of 10 bases from V and 3 bases from J, the junction contained 14 bases not matched to a gene. The CDR3 is 15 amino acids. Germline loops: CDR1 LNHDA, CDR2 SQIVND (reference sequence).

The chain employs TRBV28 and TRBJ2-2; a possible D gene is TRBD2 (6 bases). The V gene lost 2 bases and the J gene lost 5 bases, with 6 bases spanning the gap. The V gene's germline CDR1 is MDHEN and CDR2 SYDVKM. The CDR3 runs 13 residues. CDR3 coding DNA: TGTGCCAGCAGTTTACGGGAGACCGGGGAGCTGTTTTTT. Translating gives CASSLRETGELFF.

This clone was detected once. For the CDR3, the DNA is TGTGCCAGCAGCTTCTCGGGCTACCCGGAGGCTGAGCAGTTCTTC. It is translated as CASSFSGYPEAEQFF. The chain recombines TRBV7-2 with TRBJ2-1, with TRBD2 as a possible D gene (5 bases). The germline V gene encodes CDR1 SGHTA and CDR2 FQGNSA. CDR3 length equals 15 residues. V dropped 3 bases and J dropped 9 bases, with 18 bases sitting between them.

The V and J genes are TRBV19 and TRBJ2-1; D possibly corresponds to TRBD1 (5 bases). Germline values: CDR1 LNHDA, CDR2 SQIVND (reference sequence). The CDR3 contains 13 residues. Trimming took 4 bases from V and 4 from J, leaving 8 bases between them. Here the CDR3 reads CASSSSGYNEQFF. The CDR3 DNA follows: TGTGCCAGTAGTAGCTCAGGGTACAATGAGCAGTTCTTC. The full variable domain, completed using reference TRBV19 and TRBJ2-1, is DGGITQSPKYLFRKEGQNVTLSCEQNLNHDAMYWYRQDPGQGLRLIYYSQIVNDFQKGDIAEGYSVSREKKESFPLTVTSAQKNPTAFYLCASSSSGYNEQFFGPGTRLTVL.

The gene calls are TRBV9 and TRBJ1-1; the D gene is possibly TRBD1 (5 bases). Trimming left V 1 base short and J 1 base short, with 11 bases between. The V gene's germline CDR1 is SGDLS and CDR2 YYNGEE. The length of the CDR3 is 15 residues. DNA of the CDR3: TGTGCCAGCAGCGTAAGGAGGGACGGGAACACTGAAGCTTTCTTT. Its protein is CASSVRRDGNTEAFF.

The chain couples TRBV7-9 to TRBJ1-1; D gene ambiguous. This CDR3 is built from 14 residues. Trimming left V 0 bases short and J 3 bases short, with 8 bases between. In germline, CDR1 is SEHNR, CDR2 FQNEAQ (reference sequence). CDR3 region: CASSLAALDTEAFF. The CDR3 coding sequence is TGTGCCAGCAGCTTAGCGGCCCTAGACACTGAAGCTTTCTTT.